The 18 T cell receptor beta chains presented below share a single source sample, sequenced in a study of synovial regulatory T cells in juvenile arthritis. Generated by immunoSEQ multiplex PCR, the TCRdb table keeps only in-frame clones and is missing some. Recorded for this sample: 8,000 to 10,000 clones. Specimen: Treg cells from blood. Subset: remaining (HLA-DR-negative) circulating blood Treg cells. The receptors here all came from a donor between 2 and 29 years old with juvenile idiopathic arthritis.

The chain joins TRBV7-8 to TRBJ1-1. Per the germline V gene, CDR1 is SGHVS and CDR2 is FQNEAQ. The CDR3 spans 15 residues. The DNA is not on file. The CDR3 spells CASSLEWVGGTEAFF.

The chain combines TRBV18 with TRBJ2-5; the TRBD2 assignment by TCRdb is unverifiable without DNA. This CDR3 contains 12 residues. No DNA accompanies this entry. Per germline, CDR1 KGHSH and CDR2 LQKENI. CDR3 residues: CASSPYRETQYF.

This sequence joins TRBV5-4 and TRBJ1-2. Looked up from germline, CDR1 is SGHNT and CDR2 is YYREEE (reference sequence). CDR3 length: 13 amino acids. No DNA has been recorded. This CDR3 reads CASRTREGYGYTF.

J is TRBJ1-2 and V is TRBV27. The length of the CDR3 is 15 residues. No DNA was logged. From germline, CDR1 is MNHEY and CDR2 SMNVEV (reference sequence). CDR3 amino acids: CASSLTLLGSYGYTF.

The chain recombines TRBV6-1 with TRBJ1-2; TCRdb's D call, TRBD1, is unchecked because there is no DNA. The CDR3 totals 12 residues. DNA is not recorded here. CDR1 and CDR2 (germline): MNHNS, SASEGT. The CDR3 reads CASRGQGGGYTF.

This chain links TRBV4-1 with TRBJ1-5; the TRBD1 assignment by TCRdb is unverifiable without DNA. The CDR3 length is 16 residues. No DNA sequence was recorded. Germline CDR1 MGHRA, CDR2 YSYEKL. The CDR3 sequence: CASSQRGGESNQPQHF.

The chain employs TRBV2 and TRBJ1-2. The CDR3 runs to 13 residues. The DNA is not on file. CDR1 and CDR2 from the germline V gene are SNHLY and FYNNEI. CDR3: CASSARGSYGYTF.

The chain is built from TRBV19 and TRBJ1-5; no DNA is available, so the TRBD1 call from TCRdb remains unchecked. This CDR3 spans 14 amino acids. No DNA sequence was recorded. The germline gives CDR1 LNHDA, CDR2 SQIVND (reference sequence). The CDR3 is CASRDRGVGQPQHF.

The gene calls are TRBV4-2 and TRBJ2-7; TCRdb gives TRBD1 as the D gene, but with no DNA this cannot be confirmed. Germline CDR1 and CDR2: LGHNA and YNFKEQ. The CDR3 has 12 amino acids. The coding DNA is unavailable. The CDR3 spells CASSQVGDEQYF.

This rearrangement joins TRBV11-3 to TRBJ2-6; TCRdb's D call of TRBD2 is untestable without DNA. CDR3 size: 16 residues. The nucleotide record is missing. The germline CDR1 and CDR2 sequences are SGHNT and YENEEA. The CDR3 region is CASSLLAGVGANVLTF.

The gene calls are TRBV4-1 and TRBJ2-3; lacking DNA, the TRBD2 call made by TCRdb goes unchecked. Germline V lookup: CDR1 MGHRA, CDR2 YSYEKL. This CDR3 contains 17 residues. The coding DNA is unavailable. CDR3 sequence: CASSQDRSREGSNTQYF.

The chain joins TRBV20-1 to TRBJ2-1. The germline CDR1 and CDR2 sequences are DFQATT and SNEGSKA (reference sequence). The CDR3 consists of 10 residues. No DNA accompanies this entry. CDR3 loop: CSASANEQFF.

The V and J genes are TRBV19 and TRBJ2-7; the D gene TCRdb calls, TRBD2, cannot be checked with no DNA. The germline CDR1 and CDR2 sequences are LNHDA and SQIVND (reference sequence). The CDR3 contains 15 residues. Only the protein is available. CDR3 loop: CASSMGASSPYEQYF.

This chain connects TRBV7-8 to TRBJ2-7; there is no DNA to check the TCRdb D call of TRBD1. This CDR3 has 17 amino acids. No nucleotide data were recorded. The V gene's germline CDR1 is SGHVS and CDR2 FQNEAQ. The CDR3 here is CASSLRRGSGDSYEQYF. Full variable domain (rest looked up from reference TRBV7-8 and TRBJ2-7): GAGVSQSPRYKVAKRGQDVALRCDPISGHVSLFWYQQALGQGPEFLTYFQNEAQLDKSGLPSDRFFAERPEGSVSTLKIQRTQQEDSAVYLCASSLRRGSGDSYEQYFGPGTRLTVT.

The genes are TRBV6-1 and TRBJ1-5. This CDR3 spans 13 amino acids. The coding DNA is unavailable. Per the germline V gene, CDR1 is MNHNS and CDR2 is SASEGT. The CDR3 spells CASRDPRSQPQHF.

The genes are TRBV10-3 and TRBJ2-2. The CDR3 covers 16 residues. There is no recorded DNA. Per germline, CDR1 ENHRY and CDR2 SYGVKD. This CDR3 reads CAIRSATGPDTGELFF.

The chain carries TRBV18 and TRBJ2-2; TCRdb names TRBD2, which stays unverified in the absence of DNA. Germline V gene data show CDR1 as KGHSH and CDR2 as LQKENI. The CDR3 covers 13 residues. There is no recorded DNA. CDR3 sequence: CASSRRDTGELFF.

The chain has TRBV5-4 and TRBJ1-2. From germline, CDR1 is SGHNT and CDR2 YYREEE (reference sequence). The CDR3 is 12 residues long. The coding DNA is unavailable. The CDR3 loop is CASSLAREGYTF. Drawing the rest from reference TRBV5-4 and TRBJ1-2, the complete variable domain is ETGVTQSPTHLIKTRGQQVTLRCSSQSGHNTVSWYQQALGQGPQFIFQYYREEENGRGNFPPRFSGLQFPNYSSELNVNALELDDSALYLCASSLAREGYTFGSGTRLTVV.